This T cell receptor beta chain comes out of a study of cytomegalovirus exposure and HLA in healthy donors. Points from the study as a whole: The study found most TCR sequences rare, yet found some public TCRs in many donors. The tendency of first-cohort TCR clusters to co-occur in the 120 or so validation repertoires emerged from a later analysis.

Repertoires were generated with immunoSEQ multiplex PCR, while TCRdb's copy carries only in-frame clones and drops some. Among roughly 65,000 clones listed, approximately 92% were seen once. Regarding this clone: Its antigen is not known.

The sequenced material came from PBMCs. The sequence came from a man between 18 and 35 years old in good health and CMV-seropositive.

The DNA for the CDR3 is TGCGCCAGCAGCCAAGATAAAGGGACAGACGAGCAGTACTTC. It is translated as CASSQDKGTDEQYF. The V call is TRBV4-1, the J call TRBJ2-7, with 7 bases matching TRBD1. The CDR3 has 14 residues. Trimming took 0 bases from V and 5 from J; bases not matched to a gene: 4. Germline V lookup: CDR1 MGHRA, CDR2 YSYEKL.